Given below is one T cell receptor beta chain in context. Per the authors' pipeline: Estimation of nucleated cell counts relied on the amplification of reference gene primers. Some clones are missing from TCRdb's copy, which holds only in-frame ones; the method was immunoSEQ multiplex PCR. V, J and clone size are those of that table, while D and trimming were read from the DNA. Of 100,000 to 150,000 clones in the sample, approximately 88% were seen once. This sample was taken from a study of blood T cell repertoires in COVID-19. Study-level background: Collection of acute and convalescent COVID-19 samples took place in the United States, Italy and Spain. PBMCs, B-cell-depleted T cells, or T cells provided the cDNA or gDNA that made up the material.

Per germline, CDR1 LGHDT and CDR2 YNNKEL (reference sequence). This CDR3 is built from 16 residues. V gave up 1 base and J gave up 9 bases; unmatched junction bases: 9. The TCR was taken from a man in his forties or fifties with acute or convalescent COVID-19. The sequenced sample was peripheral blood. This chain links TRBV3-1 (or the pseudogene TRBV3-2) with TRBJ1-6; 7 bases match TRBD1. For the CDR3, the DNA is TGTGCCAGCAGCCAAGGAGGGGCAGGGGGTCGTTCACCCCTCCACTTT. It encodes CASSQGGAGGRSPLHF.